The 4 T cell receptor beta chains presented below share a single source sample, sequenced in a study of low-dose radiotherapy and immunotherapy resistance in tumors. The time point: before trial treatment. Gene-specific TRAV and TRBV primers were used for first-strand cDNA, covering alpha and beta chains. For amplifying TCRs, the PCR ran for around 20 cycles with Phusion, which was used together with a constant-region primer and the adapter on the V primers. TCRdb passed the reads through MiXCR, listing each CDR3 protein once. In the table there are tens of thousands of distinct CDR3 sequences, around 27% of which are singletons. The sequencing used PBMCs, collected before treatment. The receptors originated from a male donor with prostate cancer.

To note about this clonotype: Since a far larger clone is one base different, this is likely a read error. V is TRBV10-3 and J is TRBJ2-1; tentative D call: TRBD1 (6 bases). Germline V gene sequence: CDR1 ENHRY, CDR2 SYGVKD. The CDR3 has 12 amino acids. The V gene lost 5 bases and the J gene lost 16 bases, with 18 bases spanning the gap. For the CDR3, the DNA is TGTGCCATCAGTTCCCACAGGGTGGGGCGTTTCTTC. This translates into CAISSHRVGRFF.

This clonotype came up many times. The V and J genes are TRBV7-2 and TRBJ2-4; 9 bases fit TRBD2. The length of the CDR3 is 12 residues. The germline V gene has CDR1 SGHTA and CDR2 FQGNSA. V was clipped by 5 bases and J by 13 bases; unmatched bases: 6. CDR3 amino acids: CASSPTSGLQYF. The DNA for the CDR3 is TGTGCCAGCAGCCCGACTAGCGGCCTACAGTACTTC. Variable domain in full (rest from reference TRBV7-2 and TRBJ2-4): GAGVSQSPSNKVTEKGKDVELRCDPISGHTALYWYRQSLGQGLEFLIYFQGNSAPDKSGLPSDRFSAERTGGSVSTLTIQRTQQEDSAVYLCASSPTSGLQYFGAGTRLSVL.

The chain uses TRBV7-6 and TRBJ1-3; the D gene is possibly TRBD1 (5 bases). The V gene lost 5 bases and the J gene lost 2 bases, with 13 bases spanning the gap. CDR1 and CDR2 from the germline V gene are SGHVS and FNYEAQ. This CDR3 region has 15 residues. The DNA for the CDR3 is TGTGCCAGCAGCCCTAGTCAGGGACCTGGAAACACCATATATTTT. This translates into CASSPSQGPGNTIYF.

Many counts were recorded for this clonotype. The chain carries TRBV7-9 and TRBJ1-1, with D unresolved. Germline loops: CDR1 SEHNR, CDR2 FQNEAQ (reference sequence). The CDR3 is 13 amino acids. V was cut by 5 bases and J by 0 bases, with 7 bases left in between. The CDR3 spells CASSLDMNTEAFF. As DNA, the CDR3 is TGTGCCAGCAGCCTAGACATGAACACTGAAGCTTTCTTT.